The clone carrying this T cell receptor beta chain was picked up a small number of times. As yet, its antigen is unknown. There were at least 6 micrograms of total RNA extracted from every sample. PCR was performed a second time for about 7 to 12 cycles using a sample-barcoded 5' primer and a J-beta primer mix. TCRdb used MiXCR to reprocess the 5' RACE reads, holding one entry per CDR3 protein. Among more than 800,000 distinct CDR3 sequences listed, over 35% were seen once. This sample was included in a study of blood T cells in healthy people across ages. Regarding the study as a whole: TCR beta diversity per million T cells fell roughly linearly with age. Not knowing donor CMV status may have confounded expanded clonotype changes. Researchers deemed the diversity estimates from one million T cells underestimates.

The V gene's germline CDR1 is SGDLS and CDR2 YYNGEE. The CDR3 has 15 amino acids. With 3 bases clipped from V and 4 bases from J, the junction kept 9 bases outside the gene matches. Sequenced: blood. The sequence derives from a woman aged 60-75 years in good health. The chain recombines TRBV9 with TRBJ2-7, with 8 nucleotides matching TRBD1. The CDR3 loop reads CASSAGQGAFYEQYF. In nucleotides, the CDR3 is TGTGCCAGCAGCGCTGGACAGGGAGCCTTTTACGAGCAGTACTTC.